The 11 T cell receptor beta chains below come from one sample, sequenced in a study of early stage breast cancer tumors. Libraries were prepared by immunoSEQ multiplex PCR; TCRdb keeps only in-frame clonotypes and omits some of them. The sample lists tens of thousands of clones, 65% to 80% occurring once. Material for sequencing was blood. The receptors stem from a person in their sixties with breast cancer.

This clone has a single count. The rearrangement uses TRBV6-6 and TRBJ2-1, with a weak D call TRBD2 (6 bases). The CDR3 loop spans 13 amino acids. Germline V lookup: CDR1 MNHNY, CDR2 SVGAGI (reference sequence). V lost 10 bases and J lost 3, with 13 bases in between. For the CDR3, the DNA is TGTGCCACCAAGGGCGGGAACTACAATGAGCAGTTCTTC. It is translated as CATKGGNYNEQFF.

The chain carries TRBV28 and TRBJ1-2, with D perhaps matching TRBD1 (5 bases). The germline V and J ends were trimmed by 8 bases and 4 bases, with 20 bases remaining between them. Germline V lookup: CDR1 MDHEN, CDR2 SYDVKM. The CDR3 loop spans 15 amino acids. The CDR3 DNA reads TGTGCCAGCTGGCCCGTCCGGGGGAGAAGCTATGGCTACACCTTC. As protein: CASWPVRGRSYGYTF.

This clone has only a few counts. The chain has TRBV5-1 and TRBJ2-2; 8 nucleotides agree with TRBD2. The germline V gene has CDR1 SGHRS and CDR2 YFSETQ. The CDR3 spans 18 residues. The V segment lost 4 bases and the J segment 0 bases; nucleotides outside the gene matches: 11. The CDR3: CASSPLPAGASNTGELFF. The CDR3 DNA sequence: TGCGCCAGCAGCCCCTTACCAGCGGGGGCTTCGAACACCGGGGAGCTGTTTTTT.

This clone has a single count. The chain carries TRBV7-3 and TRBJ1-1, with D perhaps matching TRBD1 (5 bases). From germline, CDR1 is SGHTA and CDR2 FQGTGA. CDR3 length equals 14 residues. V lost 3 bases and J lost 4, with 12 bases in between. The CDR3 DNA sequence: TGTGCCAGCAGCTTGGGACCGGGAAGCACTGAAGCTTTCTTT. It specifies CASSLGPGSTEAFF.

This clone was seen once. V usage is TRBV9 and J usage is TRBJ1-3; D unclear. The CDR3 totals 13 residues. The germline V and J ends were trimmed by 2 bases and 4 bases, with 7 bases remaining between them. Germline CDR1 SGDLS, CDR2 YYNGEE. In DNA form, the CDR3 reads TGTGCCAGCAGCGTTCCTTCGGGAAACACCATATATTTT. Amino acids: CASSVPSGNTIYF.

Here the CDR3 DNA reads TGTGCCAGCAGCGGTAACCAGGGTTCGGGTGGCTACACCTTC. This sequence encodes CASSGNQGSGGYTF. The chain carries TRBV5-4 and TRBJ1-2, with D possibly matching TRBD1 (5 bases). This CDR3 contains 14 residues. Looked up from germline, CDR1 is SGHNT and CDR2 is YYREEE (reference sequence). The V gene lost 4 bases and the J gene lost 7 bases, with 17 bases spanning the gap.

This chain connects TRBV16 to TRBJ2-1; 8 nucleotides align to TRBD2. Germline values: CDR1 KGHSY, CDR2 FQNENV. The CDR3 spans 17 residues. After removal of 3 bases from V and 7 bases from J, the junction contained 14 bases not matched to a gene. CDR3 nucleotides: TGTGCCAGCAGCCACAACCTTCCCCAGCGGGAGAGGAATGAGCAGTTCTTC. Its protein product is CASSHNLPQRERNEQFF.

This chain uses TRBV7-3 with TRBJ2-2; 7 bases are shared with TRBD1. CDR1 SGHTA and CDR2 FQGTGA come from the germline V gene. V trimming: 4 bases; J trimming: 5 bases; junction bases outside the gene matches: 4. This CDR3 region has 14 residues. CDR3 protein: CASSSRTGTGELFF. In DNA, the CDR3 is TGTGCCAGCAGCTCTAGGACAGGTACCGGGGAGCTGTTTTTT.

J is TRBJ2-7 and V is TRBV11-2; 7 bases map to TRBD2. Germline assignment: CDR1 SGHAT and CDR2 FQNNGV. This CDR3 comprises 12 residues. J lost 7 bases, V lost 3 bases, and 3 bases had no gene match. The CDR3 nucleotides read TGTGCCAGCAGCTTCGGGAGGCGGGAGCAGTACTTC. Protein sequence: CASSFGRREQYF.

CDR3 nucleotide sequence: TGTGCCAGCAGCCAGAGTGGTGCTCCAGGGGGCCCTGAAAAACTGTTTTTT. This codes for CASSQSGAPGGPEKLFF. This chain links TRBV4-2 with TRBJ1-4; TRBD1 matches 8 bases. Germline-derived CDR1 and CDR2 are LGHNA and YNFKEQ. V shed 3 bases and J 7 bases; nucleotides not matched to a gene: 13. The CDR3 consists of 17 residues.

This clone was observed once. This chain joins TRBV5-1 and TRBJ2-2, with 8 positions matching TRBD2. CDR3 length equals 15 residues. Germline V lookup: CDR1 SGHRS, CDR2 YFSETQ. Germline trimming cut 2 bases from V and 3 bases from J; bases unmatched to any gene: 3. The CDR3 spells CASSFSSGDTGELFF. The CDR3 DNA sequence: TGCGCCAGCAGCTTTAGTAGCGGGGACACCGGGGAGCTGTTTTTT.